One and the same sample provided the 14 T cell receptor beta chains below, sequenced in a study of blood T cell repertoires in COVID-19. TCRdb's copy holds only in-frame clones and misses some; the assay was immunoSEQ multiplex PCR. The sample has 150,000 to 200,000 clones, over 75% seen once. The material sequenced was peripheral blood. All receptors derive from a man aged 60-69 years with active or convalescent COVID-19.

The CDR3 DNA reads TGTGCCAGCAGCCCCTTCGGGCGGGGGGGAGTAGGTGACACTGAAGCTTTCTTT. Amino acids: CASSPFGRGGVGDTEAFF. This chain uses TRBV14 with TRBJ1-1, with D maybe TRBD1 (5 bases). Germline V gene data show CDR1 as SGHDN and CDR2 as FVKESK. Trimming removed 4 bases from V and 3 bases from J, with 24 bases in between. The CDR3 covers 18 residues.

The chain links TRBV19 to TRBJ2-2, with 7 bases fitting TRBD1. The germline gives CDR1 LNHDA, CDR2 SQIVND (reference sequence). V shed 1 base, J shed 6 bases, and the junction held 8 bases outside the gene matches. This CDR3 spans 16 amino acids. CDR3 sequence reads: CASSIGRGHKAGELFF. The CDR3 DNA sequence: TGTGCCAGTAGTATAGGAAGGGGGCACAAGGCCGGGGAGCTGTTTTTT.

The chain is built from TRBV5-1 and TRBJ1-4, with a weak D call TRBD1 (6 bases). The CDR3 consists of 15 residues. V gave up 1 base and J gave up 6 bases, with 13 bases separating them. Germline values: CDR1 SGHRS, CDR2 YFSETQ. The DNA of the CDR3 is TGCGCCAGCAGCTTGACAGGGAGTATGGATGAAAAACTGTTTTTT. Amino acids: CASSLTGSMDEKLFF.

V is TRBV5-3 and J is TRBJ1-1, with TRBD1 as a possible D gene (5 bases). TRBV5-3 is known as an ORF, though its function is uncertain. The CDR3 runs 15 residues. V dropped 4 bases and J dropped 4 bases, with 17 bases sitting between them. As DNA, the CDR3 is TGTGCCAGAAGCATCTTCAGGGCCCCAGGCACTGAAGCTTTCTTT. Protein product: CARSIFRAPGTEAFF.

The V gene is TRBV7-2, the J gene TRBJ2-3; TRBD2 agrees at 7 bases. J was trimmed by 6 bases and V by 3 bases; bases with no gene match: 15. The CDR3 is 17 residues long. Germline V lookup: CDR1 SGHTA, CDR2 FQGNSA. The CDR3 nucleotides are TGTGCCAGCAGCTTCTCTAGCGGTATCCTACCACCGGATACGCAGTATTTT. Translation gives CASSFSSGILPPDTQYF.

The genes are TRBV9 and TRBJ2-7; the D gene is possibly TRBD2 (6 bases). Germline values: CDR1 SGDLS, CDR2 YYNGEE. Trimming cost V 0 bases and J 0 bases, with 10 bases left between them. The CDR3 loop spans 15 amino acids. Here the CDR3 DNA reads TGTGCCAGCAGCGTAGGCGGGGACCACTCCTACGAGCAGTACTTC. This translates into CASSVGGDHSYEQYF.

The gene calls are TRBV24-1 and TRBJ1-5; the D is unclear. This CDR3 is built from 15 residues. Trimming removed 6 bases from V and 2 bases from J, with 13 bases in between. CDR1 and CDR2 from the germline V gene are KGHDR and SFDVKD. The CDR3 sequence: CATSMRAPGNQPQHF. The CDR3, as DNA: TGTGCCACCAGTATGAGGGCGCCCGGCAATCAGCCCCAGCATTTT.

The chain recombines TRBV7-8 with TRBJ2-7, with 10 nucleotides matching TRBD2. From germline, CDR1 is SGHVS and CDR2 FQNEAQ. V gave up 7 bases and J gave up 1 base; unmatched junction bases: 7. CDR3 length: 15 amino acids. CDR3 sequence (DNA): TGTGCCAGCAATTCGGGACTAGCGATATCCTACGAGCAGTACTTC. Translated, it gives CASNSGLAISYEQYF.

DNA of the CDR3: TGTGCCACCAGTGCCCGGGACAGGCCGTCGCAGTACTTC. Its translation is CATSARDRPSQYF. The J gene is TRBJ2-7, the V gene TRBV24-1; 8 positions match TRBD1. V shed 5 bases, J shed 9 bases, and the junction held 8 bases outside the gene matches. Looked up from germline, CDR1 is KGHDR and CDR2 is SFDVKD. The CDR3 has 13 residues.

The V gene is TRBV6-2 or TRBV6-3, the J gene TRBJ2-5, with 7 bases lining up with TRBD2. CDR1 and CDR2 from the germline V gene are MNHEY and SVGEGT. V was pared by 2 bases and J by 4 bases, with 13 bases of the junction left unmatched. The CDR3 is 17 residues long. The CDR3 region is CASSYMTGTTFRETQYF. In DNA, the CDR3 is TGTGCCAGCAGTTACATGACCGGGACTACCTTTAGAGAGACCCAGTACTTC.

This chain links TRBV4-2 with TRBJ1-2; 9 positions agree with TRBD1. The ends lost 0 bases at V and 4 bases at J; junction bases unmatched: 3. CDR3 length equals 15 residues. Germline-derived CDR1 and CDR2 are LGHNA and YNFKEQ. CDR3 in DNA: TGTGCCAGCAGCCAAGATCAGGGACAGGGCTATGGCTACACCTTC. Its translation is CASSQDQGQGYGYTF.

This clone was seen only a few times. The rearrangement uses TRBV7-2 and TRBJ2-1, with TRBD2 matching 11 bases. CDR1 and CDR2 from the germline V gene are SGHTA and FQGNSA. This CDR3 region has 16 residues. After removal of 5 bases from V and 4 bases from J, the junction contained 7 bases not matched to a gene. CDR3 sequence (DNA): TGTGCCAGCAGCCCGCCTAGCGGGAGGCGGTACAATGAGCAGTTCTTC. It codes for CASSPPSGRRYNEQFF.

This clone has a handful of counts. The genes are TRBV3-1 (or the pseudogene TRBV3-2) and TRBJ1-2; D is uncertain. The germline V gene encodes CDR1 LGHDT and CDR2 YNNKEL (reference sequence). The CDR3 is 13 residues long. V was clipped by 3 bases and J by 8 bases, with 13 bases between them. CDR3 DNA: TGTGCCAGCAGCCAGCCGTCGAGGAGCGGCTACACCTTC. It specifies CASSQPSRSGYTF.

The chain carries TRBV15 and TRBJ1-6; 10 bases agree with TRBD1. The CDR3 has 14 amino acids. Trimming took 3 bases from V and 7 from J; bases not matched to a gene: 0. From germline, CDR1 is LNHNV and CDR2 YYDKDF (reference sequence). The chain's CDR3 is CATSRTGGNSPLHF. CDR3 coding DNA: TGTGCCACCAGCAGGACAGGGGGCAATTCACCCCTCCACTTT.